A selection of T cell receptor beta chains follows, all from one sample in a study of PD-L1 blockade in urothelial cancer. Sequencing used immunoSEQ multiplex PCR; TCRdb keeps in-frame clones, though not all of them. This sample has about 110,000 clones, with about 85% found just once. This material consisted of PBMCs, taken around atezolizumab (anti-PD-L1) treatment. These receptors were collected from a man aged 50-59 years with urothelial cancer. CDR3s include the opening cysteine and the closing phenylalanine or tryptophan. The order of the fields is D gene, J gene, clone size, V gene, CDR3 DNA, CDR3 protein. A D gene is named only where the DNA matches it firmly. Clone size is not always given. Where it is, it says once, few, many or a class for expanded clones.

>TRBD2|TRBJ2-3|NA|TRBV9
TGTGCCAGCAGCAAACGACTAGCGGGAAGAGATACGCAGTATTTT
CASSKRLAGRDTQYF
>TRBD1|TRBJ2-7|NA|TRBV7-8
TGTGCCAGCAGCCCCGGGACAGGGGTGATGAACGAGCAGTACTTC
CASSPGTGVMNEQYF
>TRBD2|TRBJ2-5|NA|TRBV28
TGTGCCAGCAGTTTGTCTAGCGGGATAGAGACCCAGTACTTC
CASSLSSGIETQYF
>NA|TRBJ2-2|NA|TRBV21-1
TGTGCCAGCAGCACCGGGACAGGGATCACCGGGGAGCTGTTTTTT
CASSTGTGITGELFF
>TRBD2|TRBJ2-7|NA|TRBV18
TGTGCCAGCTCACCTCCGACTAGCGGGGCGAGCTACGAGCAGTACTTC
CASSPPTSGASYEQYF
>NA|TRBJ2-2|NA|TRBV19
TGTGCCAGTAGCCCGGGACAGAACACCGGGGAGCTGTTTTTT
CASSPGQNTGELFF
>NA|TRBJ2-2|once|TRBV18
TGTGCCAGCTCACCGTTCTCACAGACGAACACCGGGGAGCTGTTTTTT
CASSPFSQTNTGELFF
>TRBD1|TRBJ2-7|NA|TRBV7-8
TGTGCCAGCGGACAGGGGGACGGCTACGAGCAGTACTTC
CASGQGDGYEQYF
>NA|TRBJ2-6|NA|TRBV6-1
TGTGCCAGCAGGCGGGGCTCTGGGGCCAACGTCCTGACTTTC
CASRRGSGANVLTF
>TRBD1|TRBJ1-4|once|TRBV6-5
TGTGCCAGCAGTTACTCGACAGGGAATGAAAAACTGTTTTTT
CASSYSTGNEKLFF
>NA|TRBJ2-2|NA|TRBV6-4
TGTGCCAGCACCAAGGGGGATTTGAACACCGGGGAGCTGTTTTTT
CASTKGDLNTGELFF
>TRBD1|TRBJ1-1|NA|TRBV14
TGTGCCAGCAGCTTCGGACAGGCAACTGAAGCTTTCTTT
CASSFGQATEAFF
>NA|TRBJ2-7|NA|TRBV4-1
TGCGCCAGCAGCCAAGATTATAAGGGGCCTGTTACCTTC
CASSQDYKGPVTF
>TRBD1|TRBJ1-5|few|TRBV30
TGTGCCTGGGGGACAGGGGGGAATCAGCCCCAGCATTTT
CAWGTGGNQPQHF
>NA|TRBJ1-3|NA|TRBV9
TGTGCCAGCAGCGTAGGGGGGCATGGAAACACCATATATTTT
CASSVGGHGNTIYF
>NA|TRBJ1-2|NA|TRBV5-1
TGCGCCAGCAGCTCTACAGGGAATGGGTATGGCTACACCTTC
CASSSTGNGYGYTF
>TRBD2|TRBJ2-1|NA|TRBV18
TGTGCCAGCTCACCAGGGGCTAGCGGTTTCGATGAGCAGTTCTTC
CASSPGASGFDEQFF